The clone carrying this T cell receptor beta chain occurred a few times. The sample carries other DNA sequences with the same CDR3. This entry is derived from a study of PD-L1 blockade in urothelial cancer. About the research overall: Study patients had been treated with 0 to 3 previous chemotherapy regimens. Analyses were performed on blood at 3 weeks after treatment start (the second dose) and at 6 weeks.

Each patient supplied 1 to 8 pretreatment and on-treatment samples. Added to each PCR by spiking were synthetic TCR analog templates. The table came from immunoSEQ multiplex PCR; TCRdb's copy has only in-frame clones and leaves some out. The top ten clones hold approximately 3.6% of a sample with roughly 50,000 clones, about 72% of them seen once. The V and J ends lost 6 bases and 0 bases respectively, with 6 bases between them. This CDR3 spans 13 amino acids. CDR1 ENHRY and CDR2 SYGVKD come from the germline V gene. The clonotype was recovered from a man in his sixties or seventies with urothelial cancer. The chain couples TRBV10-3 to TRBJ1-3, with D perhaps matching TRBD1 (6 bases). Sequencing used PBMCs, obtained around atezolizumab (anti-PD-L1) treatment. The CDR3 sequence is CAIRDSSGNTIYF. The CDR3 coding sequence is TGTGCCATCAGGGACAGCTCTGGAAACACCATATATTTT.